This paragraph covers one T cell receptor beta chain sequence. Its specificity is not known. Amplification used 60 Vbeta primers and 13 Jbeta primers. Assay used: immunoSEQ multiplex PCR; TCRdb lists only in-frame clones, some missing. Its table records roughly 58,000 clones. This record belongs to a study of cytomegalovirus exposure and HLA in healthy donors. Study-wide results and limits: Later work associated around 18,000 TCR beta sequences with HLA alleles at 0.05 false discovery rate.

The clonotype was recovered from a woman in her forties or fifties in good health and CMV-seropositive. Sequencing was done on a sample of PBMCs.

CDR3 region: CASSQPGSGYNEQFF. The CDR3 bases are TGTGCCAGCTCCCAGCCAGGGTCTGGCTACAATGAGCAGTTCTTC. This chain connects TRBV18 to TRBJ2-1; TRBD1 might be the D (5 bases). The V gene lost 6 bases and the J gene lost 3 bases, with 15 bases spanning the gap. From germline, CDR1 is KGHSH and CDR2 LQKENI. This CDR3 has 15 amino acids. Using reference TRBV18 and TRBJ2-1 for the parts outside the CDR3, the full variable domain is NAGVMQNPRHLVRRRGQEARLRCSPMKGHSHVYWYRQLPEEGLKFMVYLQKENIIDESGMPKERFSAEFPKEGPSILRIQQVVRGDSAAYFCASSQPGSGYNEQFFGPGTRLTVL.